The 19 T cell receptor beta chains listed next were all sequenced from one sample in a study of blood T cell repertoires in COVID-19 (dated by TCRdb to the early 2020s). Receptor amplification or capture employed the immunoSEQ multiplex PCR assay. The table comes from immuneACCESS by way of TCRdb, which keeps in-frame sequences with V and J called. Part of the clones is missing from these tables; in studies checked, under half for an unresolved V gene and the rest for unknown reasons. The table for this sample lists around 100,000 clones; 75% to 90% of them were counted only once. The top ten constitute 11% of the sample. Sequencing was carried out using peripheral blood. The source of these receptors is a man older than 75 with acute or convalescent COVID-19.

The V call is TRBV7-9, the J call TRBJ2-7; maybe TRBD1 (6 bases). CDR3 length equals 14 residues. The V end was cut by 2 bases, the J end by 2 bases, with 10 bases between. Germline loops: CDR1 SEHNR, CDR2 FQNEAQ (reference sequence). This CDR3 reads CASSLTQGTYEQYF. The CDR3 nucleotides are TGTGCCAGCAGCTTAACCCAGGGGACCTACGAGCAGTACTTC.

The gene calls are TRBV19 and TRBJ2-3, with D possibly being TRBD1 (5 bases). Trimming removed 6 bases from V and 1 base from J, with 11 bases in between. The CDR3 totals 14 residues. Germline V gene lookup returns CDR1 LNHDA and CDR2 SQIVND (reference sequence). CDR3 in DNA: TGTGCCAGTAGCTCCGAAGGGGGCACAGATACGCAGTATTTT. Encoded protein: CASSSEGGTDTQYF.

The CDR3 bases are TGTGCCAGCAGTCCAGGGATTGGCTACACCTTC. It specifies CASSPGIGYTF. J is TRBJ1-2 and V is TRBV4-2, with D possibly matching TRBD1 (5 bases). This CDR3 is built from 11 residues. CDR1 is LGHNA and CDR2 is YNFKEQ in the germline V gene. Trimming left V 6 bases short and J 7 bases short, with 9 bases between.

This sequence joins TRBV18 and TRBJ2-5; TRBD2 matches 9 bases. There are 14 residues in the CDR3. V dropped 2 bases and J dropped 4; count of bases not matched to a gene: 2. Germline values: CDR1 KGHSH, CDR2 LQKENI. The CDR3, as DNA: TGTGCCAGCTCACCAACTAGCGGGTCAGAGACCCAGTACTTC. This gives the protein CASSPTSGSETQYF. Variable domain in full (rest from reference TRBV18 and TRBJ2-5): NAGVMQNPRHLVRRRGQEARLRCSPMKGHSHVYWYRQLPEEGLKFMVYLQKENIIDESGMPKERFSAEFPKEGPSILRIQQVVRGDSAAYFCASSPTSGSETQYFGPGTRLLVL.

As regards this clone: Germline and junction disagree at one end, which may indicate a read error. The V call is TRBV7-7, the J call TRBJ2-2; D tentatively reads TRBD1 or TRBD2 (5 bases each). This CDR3 spans 16 amino acids. Germline-derived CDR1 and CDR2 are SSHAT and FNYEAQ (reference sequence). CDR3 loop: CASSLEGFPENKELFF. The CDR3, as DNA: TGTGCTAGCAGCTTAGAGGGGTTTCCCGAGAATAAGGAGCTGTTTTTT.

The chain has TRBV18 and TRBJ1-5; D gene ambiguous. Germline V gene lookup returns CDR1 KGHSH and CDR2 LQKENI. The CDR3 runs to 15 residues. V dropped 0 bases and J dropped 7 bases, with 13 bases sitting between them. DNA of the CDR3: TGTGCCAGCTCACCACCCTTACAGAGCGGGCAGCCCCAGCATTTT. Amino acids: CASSPPLQSGQPQHF.

This rearrangement joins TRBV29-1 to TRBJ1-1, with 7 bases fitting TRBD1. The CDR3 has 12 residues. Germline-derived CDR1 and CDR2 are SQVTM and ANQGSEA. V was clipped by 7 bases and J by 4 bases; unmatched bases: 6. Here the CDR3 DNA reads TGCAGCGAGGGGCAGGGGGGCACTGAAGCTTTCTTT. This encodes CSEGQGGTEAFF.

The V call is TRBV29-1, the J call TRBJ1-2, with 10 bases identical to TRBD1. The V segment lost 7 bases and the J segment 2 bases; nucleotides outside the gene matches: 4. This CDR3 is 13 amino acids long. CDR1 is SQVTM, CDR2 ANQGSEA, per germline. CDR3 nucleotide sequence: TGCAGCGCTACGGGACAGGGGAACTATGGCTACACCTTC. Encoded protein: CSATGQGNYGYTF.

This clone was picked up one time. The CDR3 loop reads CASRSVSGSNYGYTF. The DNA for the CDR3 is TGTGCCAGCAGATCGGTGTCAGGGTCAAACTATGGCTACACCTTC. The chain links TRBV28 to TRBJ1-2; D is perhaps TRBD1 (5 bases). The V end lost 6 bases, the J end lost 2 bases, and 16 bases lay between the germline ends. CDR1 MDHEN and CDR2 SYDVKM come from the germline V gene. The CDR3 loop spans 15 amino acids.

The gene calls are TRBV5-1 and TRBJ2-3, with 9 bases lining up with TRBD1. This CDR3 is built from 14 residues. V shed 4 bases, J shed 3 bases, and the junction held 3 bases outside the gene matches. Germline values: CDR1 SGHRS, CDR2 YFSETQ. The DNA for the CDR3 is TGCGCCAGCAGCCGGGACAGGGAGACAGATACGCAGTATTTT. This encodes CASSRDRETDTQYF. The variable domain in full, completed from reference TRBV5-1 and TRBJ2-3, reads KAGVTQTPRYLIKTRGQQVTLSCSPISGHRSVSWYQQTPGQGLQFLFEYFSETQRNKGNFPGRFSGRQFSNSRSEMNVSTLELGDSALYLCASSRDRETDTQYFGPGTRLTVL.

There are a few counts of this clone. CDR3 coding DNA: TGCGCCAGCAGCTTGGACGCTAGCGGGATAAAAACCGGGGAGCTGTTTTTT. Its protein is CASSLDASGIKTGELFF. The chain has TRBV5-1 and TRBJ2-2, with 9 bases that match TRBD2. J was trimmed by 5 bases and V by 0 bases; bases with no gene match: 8. The CDR3 is 17 amino acids. Germline V lookup: CDR1 SGHRS, CDR2 YFSETQ. Supplemented by reference TRBV5-1 and TRBJ2-2, the full variable domain reads KAGVTQTPRYLIKTRGQQVTLSCSPISGHRSVSWYQQTPGQGLQFLFEYFSETQRNKGNFPGRFSGRQFSNSRSEMNVSTLELGDSALYLCASSLDASGIKTGELFFGEGSRLTVL.

This chain uses TRBV12-3 or TRBV12-4 with TRBJ1-1; no clear D. Trimming pared 5 bases from V and 1 base from J, leaving 5 bases between. This CDR3 spans 12 amino acids. The CDR3 DNA reads TGTGCCAGCAGTCTCCCGAACACTGAAGCTTTCTTT. Translated: CASSLPNTEAFF.

V and J are TRBV9 and TRBJ2-7, with TRBD2 identical over 9 bases. V shed 0 bases, J shed 2 bases, and the junction held 9 bases outside the gene matches. Germline CDR1 and CDR2: SGDLS and YYNGEE. The CDR3 consists of 17 residues. The CDR3 coding sequence is TGTGCCAGCAGCGTAGCCGGTTTGGCGGGAGGGCCCTACGAGCAGTACTTC. Residues: CASSVAGLAGGPYEQYF.

The chain uses TRBV4-2 and TRBJ2-5; a weak D match, TRBD2 (5 bases). The CDR3 runs to 15 residues. The germline gives CDR1 LGHNA, CDR2 YNFKEQ. V was shortened by 4 bases and J by 0 bases, with 12 bases between the two germline ends. The CDR3 region is CASSLEAEYQETQYF. The CDR3 coding sequence is TGTGCCAGCAGCCTCGAAGCGGAGTACCAAGAGACCCAGTACTTC.

The rearrangement links TRBV4-2 to TRBJ2-7; 8 bases are a match to TRBD2. This CDR3 is 15 amino acids long. The germline V gene encodes CDR1 LGHNA and CDR2 YNFKEQ. J gave up 7 bases and V 1 base, and 9 bases lay outside the gene matches. In DNA form, the CDR3 reads TGTGCCAGCAGCCAAGCCGGGACGCCGGGGGGGGAGCAGTACTTC. This translates into CASSQAGTPGGEQYF.

V usage is TRBV2 and J usage is TRBJ2-1; weak D call: TRBD2 (5 bases). The V and J ends lost 11 bases and 7 bases respectively, with 18 bases between them. Germline lookup yields CDR1 SNHLY and CDR2 FYNNEI. This CDR3 comprises 13 residues. The CDR3 nucleotides are TGTGCCGGCCGGGATTGGGATAAGAATGAGCAGTTCTTC. This encodes CAGRDWDKNEQFF. Variable domain in full (rest from reference TRBV2 and TRBJ2-1): EPEVTQTPSHQVTQMGQEVILRCVPISNHLYFYWYRQILGQKVEFLVSFYNNEISEKSEIFDDQFSVERPDGSNFTLKIRSTKLEDSAMYFCAGRDWDKNEQFFGPGTRLTVL.

This clone occurred once. The chain is built from TRBV2 and TRBJ1-5; the match to TRBD1 covers 10 bases. Germline V gene data show CDR1 as SNHLY and CDR2 as FYNNEI. This CDR3 region has 15 residues. J gave up 6 bases and V 7 bases, and 9 bases lay outside the gene matches. CDR3 coding DNA: TGTGCCAGCAAATGGGACAGGGGTGCGATTCAGCCCCAGCATTTT. This encodes CASKWDRGAIQPQHF.

This CDR3 reads CASTTGVYNEQFF. CDR3 in DNA: TGTGCCAGCACCACGGGGGTTTACAATGAGCAGTTCTTC. The chain combines TRBV27 with TRBJ2-1; weak D call: TRBD2 (6 bases). V was cut by 7 bases and J by 4 bases, with 11 bases left in between. The CDR3 has 13 residues. Germline loops: CDR1 MNHEY, CDR2 SMNVEV (reference sequence).

This chain uses TRBV10-3 with TRBJ2-7; TRBD1 agrees at 10 bases. This CDR3 region has 13 residues. Germline CDR1 ENHRY, CDR2 SYGVKD. J was trimmed by 6 bases and V by 8 bases; bases with no gene match: 7. The CDR3, as DNA: TGTGCCATCGGGGACAGGGGAAGGTCCGAGCAGTACTTC. It yields the protein CAIGDRGRSEQYF.